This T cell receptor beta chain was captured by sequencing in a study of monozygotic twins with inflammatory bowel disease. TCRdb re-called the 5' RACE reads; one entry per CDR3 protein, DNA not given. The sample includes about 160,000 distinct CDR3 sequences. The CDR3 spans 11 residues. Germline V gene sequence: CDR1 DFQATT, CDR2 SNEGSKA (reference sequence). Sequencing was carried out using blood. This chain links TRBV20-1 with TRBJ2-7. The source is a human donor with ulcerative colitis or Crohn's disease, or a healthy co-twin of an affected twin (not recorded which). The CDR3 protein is CSALTKYEQYF.